Below are 15 T cell receptor beta chains sequenced from a single sample in a study of blood T cell repertoires in COVID-19. TCRdb keeps only in-frame clones here, not all; method: immunoSEQ multiplex PCR. The repertoire holds about 250,000 clones, with under 85% as singletons. Sample: peripheral blood. These receptors were obtained from a human donor in a cohort sampled during active COVID-19.

Concerning this clone itself: The junction and the germline gene differ at one end; a read error may be behind it. This chain uses TRBV7-7 with TRBJ2-1; TRBD1 matches 7 bases. This CDR3 has 14 residues. The germline V gene has CDR1 SSHAT and CDR2 FNYEAQ (reference sequence). The CDR3 sequence: CASSHDRAGNEQFF. Written as DNA, the CDR3 is TGTGCTAGCAGCCACGACAGGGCTGGGAATGAGCAGTTCTTC. Looking up the rest from reference TRBV7-7 and TRBJ2-1 gives the full variable domain: GAGVSQSPRYKVTKRGQDVTLRCDPISSHATLYWYQQALGQGPEFLTYFNYEAQPDKSGLPSDRFSAERPEGSISTLTIQRTEQRDSAMYRCASSHDRAGNEQFFGPGTRLTVL.

The V call is TRBV7-2, the J call TRBJ2-1, with TRBD1 as a possible D gene (6 bases). CDR3 length equals 14 residues. Trimming removed 5 bases at V and 1 base at J, with 9 bases between. CDR1 is SGHTA, CDR2 FQGNSA, per germline. The CDR3 coding sequence is TGTGCCAGCAGCCCAGGGACATCCTACAATGAGCAGTTCTTC. This translates into CASSPGTSYNEQFF.

The chain employs TRBV6-6 and TRBJ1-6; TRBD1 matches at 8 bases. The length of the CDR3 is 14 residues. The V and J ends lost 6 bases and 9 bases, in that order; junction bases with no gene match: 7. Germline CDR1 is MNHNY and CDR2 is SVGAGI (reference sequence). Written as DNA, the CDR3 is TGTGCCAGCAGGAAAACAGGGGGTGGTTCACCCCTCCACTTT. Protein product: CASRKTGGGSPLHF.

V is TRBV9 and J is TRBJ2-3; a weak D match, TRBD2 (5 bases). Germline lookup yields CDR1 SGDLS and CDR2 YYNGEE. The CDR3 loop spans 15 amino acids. V lost 0 bases and J lost 2, with 10 bases in between. DNA of the CDR3: TGTGCCAGCAGCGTAGCTGGTCTAGCCACAGATACGCAGTATTTT. Encoded protein: CASSVAGLATDTQYF.

This clone is medium-sized (0.01 to 0.1%). This sample includes further DNA sequences coding for the same CDR3. V gene TRBV10-2 combines with J gene TRBJ2-1, with a possible D match to TRBD1 (5 bases). CDR3 size: 13 residues. Germline lookup yields CDR1 WSHSY and CDR2 SAAADI. Trimming left V 4 bases short and J 8 bases short, with 12 bases between. CDR3 nucleotides: TGCGCCAGCAGTGTTCAGGGTGGGCATGAGCAGTTCTTC. It yields the protein CASSVQGGHEQFF.

The chain is built from TRBV27 and TRBJ1-1; D call uncertain. The germline V gene has CDR1 MNHEY and CDR2 SMNVEV (reference sequence). CDR3 length: 13 amino acids. V was trimmed by 5 bases and J by 3 bases, leaving 10 bases between them. This CDR3 reads CASSRRQDTEAFF. CDR3 bases: TGTGCCAGCAGTCGACGACAAGACACTGAAGCTTTCTTT.

The CDR3 here is CASSRGGTGNTEAFF. The DNA of the CDR3 is TGTGCCAGCAGTAGAGGCGGGACAGGTAACACTGAAGCTTTCTTT. V usage is TRBV6-2 or TRBV6-3 and J usage is TRBJ1-1; 8 bases align to TRBD1. This CDR3 has 15 amino acids. V gave up 5 bases and J gave up 2 bases; unmatched junction bases: 7. Germline CDR1 MNHEY, CDR2 SVGEGT.

The chain recombines TRBV5-8 with TRBJ1-5; no clear D. This CDR3 is built from 13 residues. Trimming pared 4 bases from V and 11 bases from J, leaving 16 bases between. The germline gives CDR1 SGHTS, CDR2 YDEGEE. CDR3 protein: CASSPTTIRTQHF. The CDR3 nucleotides read TGTGCCAGCAGCCCCACAACAATCAGGACCCAGCATTTT.

The J gene is TRBJ1-1, the V gene TRBV28; D is uncertain. V lost 10 bases, J lost 1 base, and 10 bases lay in between. CDR1 is MDHEN and CDR2 is SYDVKM in the germline V gene. CDR3 length: 12 residues. DNA for the CDR3: TGTGCCACTGGAGGTTGGAACACTGAAGCTTTCTTT. It translates to CATGGWNTEAFF.

The chain combines TRBV18 with TRBJ2-3; 11 nucleotides line up with TRBD2. Germline V CDR1 and CDR2: KGHSH, LQKENI. The J segment lost 4 bases and the V segment lost 2 bases, leaving 2 bases of the junction unmatched. The CDR3 runs 15 residues. The CDR3 DNA reads as TGTGCCAGCTCACCAGAGACTAGCGGGGCAGATACGCAGTATTTT. It codes for CASSPETSGADTQYF.

This clone was detected only a few times. The rearrangement links TRBV7-2 to TRBJ2-2; TRBD1 might be the D (5 bases). Trimming cost V 6 bases and J 4 bases, with 12 bases left between them. Germline CDR1 reads SGHTA; CDR2 reads FQGNSA. The CDR3 has 14 amino acids. This CDR3 reads CASSQQAVTGELFF. In nucleotides, the CDR3 is TGTGCCAGCAGTCAACAGGCGGTCACCGGGGAGCTGTTTTTT.

This rearrangement joins TRBV18 to TRBJ2-7; TRBD1 matches at 8 bases. This CDR3 comprises 15 residues. J gave up 2 bases and V 4 bases, and 7 bases lay outside the gene matches. Germline-derived CDR1 and CDR2 are KGHSH and LQKENI. The CDR3 loop is CASSLSGQVTYEQYF. CDR3 nucleotides: TGTGCCAGCTCACTCTCGGGACAGGTGACCTACGAGCAGTACTTC. Based on the CDR3 plus reference TRBV18 and TRBJ2-7, the full variable domain is NAGVMQNPRHLVRRRGQEARLRCSPMKGHSHVYWYRQLPEEGLKFMVYLQKENIIDESGMPKERFSAEFPKEGPSILRIQQVVRGDSAAYFCASSLSGQVTYEQYFGPGTRLTVT.

This chain uses TRBV4-1 with TRBJ2-2; 10 bases align to TRBD2. The CDR3 totals 19 residues. CDR1 MGHRA and CDR2 YSYEKL come from the germline V gene. Losses at the gene ends were 1 base for V and 5 bases for J; bases not matched to a gene: 13. CDR3 DNA sequence: TGCGCCAGCAGCCAAGTCCCCCCGGTTACTAGCGGGAAAACCGGGGAGCTGTTTTTT. Translating gives CASSQVPPVTSGKTGELFF.

The genes are TRBV6-5 and TRBJ2-3; 7 bases map to TRBD2. Trimming at V came to 8 bases and at J to 3 bases, leaving 2 bases not matched to a gene. The CDR3 is 12 amino acids. Germline CDR1 reads MNHEY; CDR2 reads SVGAGI. The CDR3 DNA reads TGTGCCAGCGGGCGGGGGACAGATACGCAGTATTTT. Amino acid sequence: CASGRGTDTQYF.

The chain recombines TRBV29-1 with TRBJ2-7; tentatively, D is TRBD1 (6 bases). The V gene lost 4 bases and the J gene lost 0 bases, with 10 bases spanning the gap. The CDR3 extends over 13 amino acids. The germline V gene has CDR1 SQVTM and CDR2 ANQGSEA. The CDR3 coding sequence is TGCAGCGTTGGAGGGGGAACCTCCTACGAGCAGTACTTC. Translation gives CSVGGGTSYEQYF.